The present entry profiles one T cell receptor beta chain with its context. These data are taken from a study of cytomegalovirus exposure and HLA in healthy donors. In the PCR, 60 Vbeta and 13 Jbeta primers were used. Sequencing was performed with immunoSEQ multiplex PCR; in TCRdb, only in-frame clones are kept and a portion is missing. The sample has more than 150,000 clones; around 83% are singletons. CDR3 length equals 15 residues. The sequencing input was PBMCs. The chain is built from TRBV21-1 and TRBJ1-1; the table's D call of TRBD1 was not tested on the DNA. TRBV21-1 is designated a pseudogene. The receptor was isolated from a woman between 18 and 29 years old in good health and CMV-seronegative. In nucleotides, the CDR3 is TGTGCCAGCAGCCCCGACAGGTCCAAGAACACTGAAGCTTTCTTT. This sequence encodes CASSPDRSKNTEAFF.